The rows below give T cell receptor beta chains drawn from one sample of a study of blood T cell repertoires in COVID-19. The data were produced by immunoSEQ multiplex PCR, yet TCRdb's version contains in-frame clones alone and is incomplete. The sample shows 100,000 to 120,000 clones, over 65% of them seen only once. The sequencing input was peripheral blood. The receptor set was obtained from a woman over 75 with acute or convalescent COVID-19. Both conserved end residues are part of each CDR3.

V	J	CDR3
TRBV6-5	TRBJ2-6	CASSHSGSGANVLTF
TRBV2	TRBJ2-7	CASSEASGGPYEQYF
TRBV4-2	TRBJ1-4	CASSQDWAPDEKLFF
TRBV3-1/TRBV3-2	TRBJ2-5	CASSQLAGYMVTQYF
TRBV19	TRBJ1-6	CASREGARLNSPLHF
TRBV6-5	TRBJ2-7	CASSYSGTGTYEQYF
TRBV12-3/TRBV12-4	TRBJ1-2	CASSPGQGYGYTF
TRBV19	TRBJ1-1	CASSSADRKAFF
TRBV4-1	TRBJ2-7	CASSQGMAGGYSYEQYF
TRBV7-8	TRBJ1-4	CASSPEWEKLFF
TRBV2	TRBJ1-6	CASSEGRGPSPLHF
TRBV4-2	TRBJ2-2	CASAGGAYTGELFF
TRBV10-2	TRBJ1-1	CASSAGFRPASGGTEAFF
TRBV27	TRBJ2-1	CASSESGGAIDEQFF
TRBV14	TRBJ2-3	CASSHKDTQYF
TRBV28	TRBJ2-3	CASSSQFRDYLGGTQYF
TRBV5-1	TRBJ2-2	CASSWAGGANTGELFF
TRBV21-1	TRBJ1-4	CASSKAGQGSKLVTNEKLFF
TRBV29-1	TRBJ1-2	CSVGTGGYTF
TRBV7-2	TRBJ1-6	CASSLGVSYNSPLHF
TRBV6-5	TRBJ1-1	CASTRGQGGTEAFF
TRBV3-1/TRBV3-2	TRBJ2-2	CASSNGQLNAGELFF
TRBV12-5	TRBJ1-2	CASGLVPPQKYGYTF
TRBV13	TRBJ2-5	CASSLEWDRGVFGTQYF